In this sample, the clone carrying this T cell receptor (beta chain) turned up a few times. Its antigen is currently unknown. CDR3 length: 16 residues. V gave up 7 bases and J gave up 5 bases, with 21 bases separating them. Germline-derived CDR1 and CDR2 are MNHEY and SVGEGT. The source of the sample is a study of post-analysis software for immune sequencing data. cDNA libraries of TCR beta carried unique molecular identifiers. TCRdb fed the PCR reads into MiXCR, producing one record per CDR3 protein. The sample includes roughly 800,000 distinct CDR3 sequences, more than 45% of them seen just once. Notes on the study in general: In patients, about 5 TRBV segments were more frequent than in controls, with TRBV5-6, TRBV5-1 and TRBV20-1 among them.

V gene TRBV6-2 or TRBV6-3 combines with J gene TRBJ2-1, with a tentative D call TRBD2 (5 bases). The specimen was blood. The TCR was taken from a girl aged 5-17 years with multiple sclerosis. For the CDR3, the DNA is TGTGCCAGCACCCCTAGGGTCCCGACTACTCACAATGAGCAGTTCTTC. This codes for CASTPRVPTTHNEQFF.